The 26 T cell receptor beta chains reported below all come from one sample, sequenced in a study of blood T cells in healthy people across ages (dated by TCRdb to the mid-2010s). Library preparation was by 5' RACE. TCRdb names Illumina HiSeq 2500 as the instrument used. The second PCR ran for about 6 to 12 cycles and used a J-beta primer mix along with a sample-barcoded 5' primer. Using fastp trimming at Q25 and MiXCR clonotype assembly, TCRdb reanalyzed the public sequencing data and kept in-frame beta chains. Each entry merges the rows of one CDR3 protein and shows their most common DNA and genes. This sample has over 950,000 distinct CDR3 sequences in its table, and around two fifths of those were observed once. The top ten constitute around 12% of the sample. Sequencing used blood. The receptors originated from a man between 18 and 35 years old in good health.

The chain uses TRBV12-3 or TRBV12-4 and TRBJ2-7; 7 positions agree with TRBD2. The DNA end lines up better with TRBJ2-5; the J call may be wrong. The CDR3 contains 15 residues. The CDR3 is CASSSSGQPKRTQYF. The CDR3 coding sequence is TGTGCCAGCAGTTCTAGCGGACAACCCAAGAGGACCCAGTACTTC.

V gene TRBV6-2 or TRBV6-3 combines with J gene TRBJ1-6; D gene uncertain. CDR1 is MNHEY and CDR2 is SVGEGT in the germline V gene. The V and J ends lost 10 bases and 4 bases respectively, with 14 bases between them. The CDR3 contains 14 residues. CDR3 residues: CATLWRAYNSPLHF. CDR3 DNA: TGTGCCACCCTCTGGCGGGCGTATAATTCACCCCTCCACTTT.

Turning to this clonotype: Mismatch with germline at one junction end may stem from a read error. V is TRBV5-1 and J is TRBJ1-2, with 10 bases that match TRBD1. This CDR3 contains 15 residues. The germline V gene encodes CDR1 SGHRS and CDR2 YFSETQ. CDR3 residues: CARSSGTGVGYGYTF. In DNA, the CDR3 is TGCGCCAGAAGCTCCGGGACAGGGGTAGGCTATGGCTACACCTTC.

This clonotype showed up just a few times. The CDR3 DNA is TGCGCCAGCAGCTTGACAGACAGTGGCTACACCTTC. Translated: CASSLTDSGYTF. This rearrangement joins TRBV5-1 to TRBJ1-2, with a possible D match to TRBD1 (5 bases). V was trimmed by 1 base and J by 7 bases, leaving 8 bases between them. The CDR3 sequence is 12 residues long. The V gene's germline CDR1 is SGHRS and CDR2 YFSETQ.

The chain couples TRBV12-3 or TRBV12-4 to TRBJ1-2; TRBD1 might be the D (5 bases). V was shortened by 6 bases and J by 4 bases, with 18 bases between the two germline ends. The CDR3 contains 15 residues. The CDR3 region has the DNA TGTGCCAGCAGCCCCGAAGCAGGGTTCCTCTATGGCTACACCTTC. Its protein is CASSPEAGFLYGYTF.

The chain couples TRBV15 to TRBJ2-2; 7 nucleotides match TRBD2. Germline CDR1 reads LNHNV; CDR2 reads YYDKDF (reference sequence). The CDR3 covers 15 residues. V was pared by 1 base and J by 6 bases, with 5 bases of the junction left unmatched. The CDR3 loop is CATSRGGGVAGELFF. CDR3 nucleotide sequence: TGTGCCACCAGCAGAGGGGGAGGGGTTGCCGGGGAGCTGTTTTTT.

In its sample, this clonotype was seen a few times. The chain carries TRBV7-2 and TRBJ1-1; 7 nucleotides match TRBD1. V lost 5 bases and J lost 8; bases outside the gene matches: 8. Per the germline V gene, CDR1 is SGHTA and CDR2 is FQGNSA. This CDR3 spans 13 amino acids. The CDR3 loop is CASSQDRDYEAFF. The CDR3 DNA reads TGTGCCAGCAGCCAAGACAGGGACTACGAAGCTTTCTTT.

The chain joins TRBV20-1 to TRBJ1-5, with TRBD1 matching over 8 bases. The CDR3 loop spans 16 amino acids. CDR1 DFQATT and CDR2 SNEGSKA come from the germline V gene (reference sequence). Trimming took 5 bases from V and 2 from J; bases not matched to a gene: 11. In DNA form, the CDR3 reads TGCAGTGCTTCCAACCGCGGACAGGGCGGCAATCAGCCCCAGCATTTT. This encodes CSASNRGQGGNQPQHF.

The V and J genes are TRBV27 and TRBJ1-1, with D unclear. The CDR3 is made up of 11 amino acids. Trimming took 9 bases from V and 8 from J, leaving 13 bases between them. Germline CDR1 and CDR2: MNHEY and SMNVEV (reference sequence). The CDR3 here is CASVGVDEAFF. The CDR3 bases are TGTGCCAGTGTTGGGGTCGACGAAGCTTTCTTT.

Comment on this clonotype: A much larger clonotype is one base distant, so this may be a read error. The rearrangement uses TRBV4-1 and TRBJ2-1; D perhaps matches TRBD2 (5 bases). The CDR3 is made up of 18 amino acids. The V end was cut by 3 bases, the J end by 3 bases, with 21 bases between. Germline loops: CDR1 MGHRA, CDR2 YSYEKL. The CDR3 region is CASSHPSGRRDHYNEQFF. The DNA for the CDR3 is TGCGCCAGCAGCCACCCCTCGGGGAGAAGGGATCACTACAATGAGCAGTTCTTC.

The chain has TRBV12-3 or TRBV12-4 and TRBJ2-7; D might be TRBD2 (5 bases). The CDR3 loop spans 13 amino acids. Trimming pared 5 bases from V and 7 bases from J, leaving 15 bases between. The CDR3 sequence is CASSLGLLNEQYF. The DNA of the CDR3 is TGTGCCAGCAGTCTCGGACTTCTCAATGAGCAGTACTTC.

This sequence joins TRBV2 and TRBJ1-6; weak D call: TRBD1 (6 bases). Germline CDR1 is SNHLY and CDR2 is FYNNEI. The V gene lost 4 bases and the J gene lost 12 bases, with 16 bases spanning the gap. The CDR3 sequence is 14 residues long. CDR3 bases: TGTGCCAGCAGTGGGGAGGACAGTAGACGACCCCTCCACTTT. Encoded protein: CASSGEDSRRPLHF.

This clonotype has just a few counts. The chain's CDR3 is CASRVQGRTEAFF. Written as DNA, the CDR3 is TGTGCCAGCAGAGTACAGGGGCGCACTGAAGCTTTCTTT. The J gene is TRBJ1-1, the V gene TRBV3-1; the match to TRBD1 covers 7 bases. In germline, CDR1 is LGHDT, CDR2 YNNKEL (reference sequence). CDR3 length equals 13 residues. V lost 6 bases and J lost 4; bases outside the gene matches: 5.

This clonotype was found a few times. The gene calls are TRBV7-3 and TRBJ2-3; D tentatively fits TRBD1 or TRBD2 (5 bases each). V lost 4 bases to trimming and J lost 4 bases, with 18 bases between them. The CDR3 is 16 residues long. CDR1 is SGHTA, CDR2 FQGTGA, per germline. CDR3 nucleotides: TGTGCCAGCAGCTCTATGGGGGACCCAAGGCCAGATACGCAGTATTTT. It codes for CASSSMGDPRPDTQYF.

This clonotype was detected a few times. V usage is TRBV27 and J usage is TRBJ2-7; a weak D match, TRBD2 (5 bases). The V gene's germline CDR1 is MNHEY and CDR2 SMNVEV (reference sequence). This CDR3 comprises 13 residues. V was trimmed by 4 bases and J by 3 bases, leaving 10 bases between them. CDR3 nucleotides: TGTGCCAGCAGTTGGACTCCGAGCTACGAGCAGTACTTC. Translation gives CASSWTPSYEQYF.

V gene TRBV7-9 combines with J gene TRBJ1-1, with D maybe TRBD1 (6 bases). The CDR3 is 16 residues long. Deletions cut 4 bases from V and 4 bases from J, with 19 bases between. Looked up from germline, CDR1 is SEHNR and CDR2 is FQNEAQ (reference sequence). The CDR3 nucleotides are TGTGCCAGCAGCTCTTCGCTTGGCAGGGGACGCACTGAAGCTTTCTTT. Encoded protein: CASSSSLGRGRTEAFF.

This clonotype was detected only a few times. This chain joins TRBV20-1 and TRBJ1-1, with D perhaps TRBD1 (5 bases). V dropped 5 bases and J dropped 0 bases, with 13 bases sitting between them. This CDR3 is built from 14 residues. Germline V gives CDR1 DFQATT, CDR2 SNEGSKA (reference sequence). In DNA form, the CDR3 reads TGCAGTGCTGGACCGGACATCTTGAACACTGAAGCTTTCTTT. It specifies CSAGPDILNTEAFF.

The CDR3 reads CASSSDGQFNSPLHF. CDR3 coding DNA: TGCGCCAGCAGCTCGGATGGCCAATTTAATTCACCCCTCCACTTT. The chain has TRBV5-1 and TRBJ1-6; no clear D. CDR3 length: 15 residues. Germline CDR1 is SGHRS and CDR2 is YFSETQ. The V end was cut by 3 bases, the J end by 6 bases, with 13 bases between.

V gene TRBV12-3 or TRBV12-4 combines with J gene TRBJ2-2; 7 bases agree with TRBD1. CDR3 length equals 15 residues. With 7 bases clipped from V and 5 bases from J, the junction kept 10 bases outside the gene matches. CDR3 protein: CASTPGTAKTGELFF. CDR3 coding DNA: TGTGCCAGCACCCCAGGGACAGCCAAAACCGGGGAGCTGTTTTTT.

This clonotype was found a few times. This chain joins TRBV7-8 and TRBJ1-5; D ambiguous. The germline gives CDR1 SGHVS, CDR2 FQNEAQ. Trimming cost V 0 bases and J 4 bases, with 10 bases left between them. The CDR3 totals 15 residues. CDR3 DNA: TGTGCCAGCAGCTTAGCTCCGGGGAAGAATCAGCCCCAGCATTTT. It translates to CASSLAPGKNQPQHF.

The V call is TRBV20-1, the J call TRBJ2-1; the match to TRBD2 covers 7 bases. Germline V gene lookup returns CDR1 DFQATT and CDR2 SNEGSKA (reference sequence). Trimming removed 6 bases from V and 10 bases from J; junction bases left unmatched: 12. This CDR3 region has 13 residues. CDR3 sequence: CSALGGDLEEQFF. CDR3 bases: TGCAGTGCCCTGGGGGGGGATTTAGAGGAGCAGTTCTTC.

Points on this clonotype: Just one base apart from a much larger clone, this may be a read error. The CDR3 reads CASSLRGLSYEQYF. CDR3 in DNA: TGTGCCAGCAGCTTAAGGGGGCTTTCCTACGAGCAGTACTTC. The V call is TRBV13, the J call TRBJ2-7; 7 bases line up with TRBD1. The ends lost 2 bases at V and 1 base at J; junction bases unmatched: 2. Germline assignment: CDR1 PRHDT and CDR2 FYEKMQ (reference sequence). There are 14 residues in the CDR3.

The V and J genes are TRBV9 and TRBJ2-2, with TRBD1 matching 8 bases. Germline CDR1 reads SGDLS; CDR2 reads YYNGEE. CDR3 size: 15 residues. V lost 5 bases, J lost 6 bases, and 9 bases stayed unmatched. The CDR3: CASSPRQGPSGELFF. CDR3 nucleotides: TGTGCCAGCAGTCCACGACAGGGGCCATCCGGGGAGCTGTTTTTT.

Turning to this clonotype: At one boundary the junction diverges from the germline segment, which might be a read error. The chain links TRBV12-5 to TRBJ2-5; D may be TRBD1 (5 bases). CDR3 size: 17 residues. Germline lookup yields CDR1 LGHNT and CDR2 FRNRAP. CDR3 sequence: CASGSQRQGLLQATQYF. The CDR3 nucleotides read TGTGCTAGTGGTTCCCAAAGGCAGGGCCTCCTCCAAGCGACCCAGTACTTC.

This clonotype was seen only a few times. The J gene is TRBJ1-2, the V gene TRBV6-5; 9 nucleotides match TRBD1. The CDR3 totals 15 residues. With V trimmed by 6 bases and J by 5 bases, 10 bases remained unmatched. Germline lookup yields CDR1 MNHEY and CDR2 SVGAGI. CDR3 region: CASSPPGTGFYGYTF. CDR3 nucleotide sequence: TGTGCCAGCAGCCCACCCGGGACAGGGTTTTATGGCTACACCTTC.

The sample holds a few counts of this clonotype. This chain uses TRBV27 with TRBJ1-1, with no clear D. Per the germline V gene, CDR1 is MNHEY and CDR2 is SMNVEV (reference sequence). V was pared by 5 bases and J by 2 bases, with 12 bases between. The CDR3 totals 14 residues. The CDR3 DNA sequence: TGTGCCAGCAGTCCCTGGCAGGACAACACTGAAGCTTTCTTT. Residues: CASSPWQDNTEAFF.